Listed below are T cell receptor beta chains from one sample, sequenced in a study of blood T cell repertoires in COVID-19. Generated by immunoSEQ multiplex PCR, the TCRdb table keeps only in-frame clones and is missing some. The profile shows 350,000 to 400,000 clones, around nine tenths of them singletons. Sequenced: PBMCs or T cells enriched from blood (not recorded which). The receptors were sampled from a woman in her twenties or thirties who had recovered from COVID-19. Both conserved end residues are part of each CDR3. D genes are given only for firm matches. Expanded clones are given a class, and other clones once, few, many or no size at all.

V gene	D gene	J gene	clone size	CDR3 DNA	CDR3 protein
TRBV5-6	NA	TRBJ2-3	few	TGTGCCAGCAGCCCGGTGGCGGGGCGCACAGATACGCAGTATTTT	CASSPVAGRTDTQYF
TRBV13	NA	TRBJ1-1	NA	TGTGCCAGCAGCACCCGTGTGGGAGGGACTGAAGCTTTCTTT	CASSTRVGGTEAFF
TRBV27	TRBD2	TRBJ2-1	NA	TGTGCCAGCAGTTTAAGACTAGCGGGAGGCGTCTCCTACAATGAGCAGTTCTTC	CASSLRLAGGVSYNEQFF
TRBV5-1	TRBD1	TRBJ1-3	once	TGCGCCAGCAGCTTGACGGACAGGGCCAAGATGTTTGGAAACACCATATATTTT	CASSLTDRAKMFGNTIYF
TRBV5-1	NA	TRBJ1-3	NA	TGCGCCAGCAGCTTGGCCTCGGGTTCTGGAAACACCATATATTTT	CASSLASGSGNTIYF
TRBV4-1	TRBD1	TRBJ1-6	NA	TGCGCCAGCAGCCAAGACTTAGGACAGGTATATTCACCCCTCCACTTT	CASSQDLGQVYSPLHF
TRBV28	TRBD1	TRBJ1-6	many	TGTGCCAGCAGCCCCGGGACAGGAGGTTCACCCCTCCACTTT	CASSPGTGGSPLHF
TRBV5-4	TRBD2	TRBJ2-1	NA	TGTGCCAGCAGCCGGGGACTAGAGACCTACAATGAGCAGTTCTTC	CASSRGLETYNEQFF
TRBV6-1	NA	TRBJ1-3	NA	TGTGCCAGCAGTTATGAGGGATCTGGAAACACCATATATTTT	CASSYEGSGNTIYF
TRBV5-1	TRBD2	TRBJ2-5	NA	TGCGCCAGCAGCTTGGCCGGTAGCGGGAGGGCCTCGGAGACCCAGTACTTC	CASSLAGSGRASETQYF
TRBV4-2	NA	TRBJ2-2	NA	TGTGCCAGCAGCCAAGCACAGGGGAACACCGGGGAGCTGTTTTTT	CASSQAQGNTGELFF
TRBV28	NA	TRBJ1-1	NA	TGTGCCAGCATCGGACATTTGAACACTGAAGCTTTCTTT	CASIGHLNTEAFF
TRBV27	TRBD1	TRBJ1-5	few	TGTGCCACAGGACAGGTCAATCAGCCCCAGCATTTT	CATGQVNQPQHF
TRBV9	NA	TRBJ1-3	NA	TGTGCCAGCAGCGGACAGAGAAACACCATATATTTT	CASSGQRNTIYF
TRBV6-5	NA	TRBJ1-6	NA	TGTGCCAGCAGTTACTCGCCCAGGGCTATTTCACCCCTCCACTTT	CASSYSPRAISPLHF
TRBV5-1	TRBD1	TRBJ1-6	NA	TGCGCCAGCAGCTCTGAAGGGACAGGGGTCTATAATTCACCCCTCCACTTT	CASSSEGTGVYNSPLHF
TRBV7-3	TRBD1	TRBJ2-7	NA	TGTGCCAGCAGCTCAGGGGGACCACCCTACGAGCAGTACTTC	CASSSGGPPYEQYF
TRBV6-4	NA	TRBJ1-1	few	TGTGCCAGCAGTGACTCCCCAGAGAACACTGAAGCTTTCTTT	CASSDSPENTEAFF
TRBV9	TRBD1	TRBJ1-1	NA	TGTGCCAGCAGCGTAGTGTTCAGGGGGAGGACTGAAGCTTTCTTT	CASSVVFRGRTEAFF
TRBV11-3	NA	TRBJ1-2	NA	TGTGCCAGCAGCTTGGTAAGGCGGGGCTATGGCTACACCTTC	CASSLVRRGYGYTF
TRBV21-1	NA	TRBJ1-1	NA	TGTGCCAGCAGCAATGAAGGGGATTCTTTGAACACTGAAGCTTTCTTT	CASSNEGDSLNTEAFF
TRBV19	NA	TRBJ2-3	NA	TGTGCCAGTAGTATGGGAGGAACGCAGTATTTT	CASSMGGTQYF
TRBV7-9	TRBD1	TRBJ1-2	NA	TGTGCCAGCAGCTTAAAGACAGGGCTGGGTGGCTACACCTTC	CASSLKTGLGGYTF
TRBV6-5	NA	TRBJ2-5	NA	TGTGCCAGCAGTTCTCACAGGGGAGGAAAAGAGACCCAGTACTTC	CASSSHRGGKETQYF
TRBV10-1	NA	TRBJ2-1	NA	TGCGCCAGCGGGGGCGGGACAGCCTTGAATGAGCAGTTCTTC	CASGGGTALNEQFF
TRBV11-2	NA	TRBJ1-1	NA	TGTGCCAGCAGTCAGAGTGGCAGAGGGAACACTGAAGCTTTCTTT	CASSQSGRGNTEAFF
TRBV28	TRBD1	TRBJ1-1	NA	TGTGCCAGCAGGACAGGGGGTTTTCTGAACACTGAAGCTTTCTTT	CASRTGGFLNTEAFF
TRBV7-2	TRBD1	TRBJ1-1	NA	TGTGCCAGCAGCCCGCTACAGGGGTGGTACACTGAAGCTTTCTTT	CASSPLQGWYTEAFF
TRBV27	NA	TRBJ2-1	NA	TGTGCCAGCAGCCAATCGAGCTACAATGAGCAGTTCTTC	CASSQSSYNEQFF
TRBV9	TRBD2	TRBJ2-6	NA	TGTGCCAGCAGCGGAGGGACTAGCGGGACGGGGGCCAACGTCCTGACTTTC	CASSGGTSGTGANVLTF
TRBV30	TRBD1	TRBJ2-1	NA	TGTGCCTGGAGCGCCGGGACAGGGATCGACAATGAGCAGTTCTTC	CAWSAGTGIDNEQFF
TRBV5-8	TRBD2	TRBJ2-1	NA	TGTGCCAGCAGCTTGGGACTAGCGGAGACTAATGAGCAGTTCTTC	CASSLGLAETNEQFF
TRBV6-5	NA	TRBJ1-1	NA	TGTGCCAGCAGTTTACAGGGCCTCCCGGTTACTGAAGCTTTCTTT	CASSLQGLPVTEAFF
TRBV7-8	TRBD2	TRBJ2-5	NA	TGTGCCAGCAGCAAGCGGGAGCAAGAGACCCAGTACTTC	CASSKREQETQYF
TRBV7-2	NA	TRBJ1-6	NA	TGTGCCAGCAGCTCCTCCCATACGGTTAATTCACCCCTCCACTTT	CASSSSHTVNSPLHF
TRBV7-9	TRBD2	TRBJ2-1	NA	TGTGCCAGCAGCTCCGGACTAGCGGGAGGTTGGGAGCAGTTCTTC	CASSSGLAGGWEQFF
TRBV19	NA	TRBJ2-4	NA	TGTGCCAGTAGAAAACAGGGAGACGTAGCCAAAAACATTCAGTACTTC	CASRKQGDVAKNIQYF
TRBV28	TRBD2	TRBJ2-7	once	TGTGCCAGCAAGGTCACTAGCGGGAGTGATGAGCAGTACTTC	CASKVTSGSDEQYF
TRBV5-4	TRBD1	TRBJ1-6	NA	TGTGCCACCACACCCAACAGGGGAAATTCACCCCTCCACTTT	CATTPNRGNSPLHF
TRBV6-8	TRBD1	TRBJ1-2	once	TGTGCCAGCAGAAACCGGGACAGGGGGAACTATGGCTACACCTTC	CASRNRDRGNYGYTF
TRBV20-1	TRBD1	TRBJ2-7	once	TGCAGTGCTAGTCTCCGACAGGGCTACGAGCAGTACTTC	CSASLRQGYEQYF
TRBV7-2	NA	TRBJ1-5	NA	TGTGCCAGCAGCTCTTCTGGGAGAGAACAGCCCCAGCATTTT	CASSSSGREQPQHF
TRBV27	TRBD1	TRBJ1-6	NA	TGTGCCAGCAGTCTTGCCGGGACAGGGATTTCACCCCTCCACTTT	CASSLAGTGISPLHF
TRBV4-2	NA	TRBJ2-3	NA	TGTGCCAGCAGCCAAGTCACAGGGGGGGGCGTGAGCACAGATACGCAGTATTTT	CASSQVTGGGVSTDTQYF
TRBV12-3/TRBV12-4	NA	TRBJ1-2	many	TGTGCCAGCAGTTTGGGTCCGGGGTATGGCTACACCTTC	CASSLGPGYGYTF
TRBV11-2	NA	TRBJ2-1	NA	TGTGCCAGCAGCCCAACTCCAGAAGGGGGCTACAATGAGCAGTTCTTC	CASSPTPEGGYNEQFF
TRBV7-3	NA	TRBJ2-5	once	TGTGCCAGCAGCCGGGACAGCGGGGAGACCCAGTACTTC	CASSRDSGETQYF
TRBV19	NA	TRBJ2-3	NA	TGTGCCAGTAGTATAGGGTGGAGCAGTTGGCCAACAGATACGCAGTATTTT	CASSIGWSSWPTDTQYF
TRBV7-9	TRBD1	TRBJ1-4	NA	TGTGCCAGCAGCCCGACAGGGGAGGTTGGTGAAAAACTGTTTTTT	CASSPTGEVGEKLFF
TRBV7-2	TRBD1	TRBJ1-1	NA	TGTGCCAGCAGCTTCGGACAGGGGGCGGTTGGCCGACATGAAGCTTTCTTT	CASSFGQGAVGRHEAFF